This T cell receptor (beta chain) was recovered during a study of blood T cell repertoires in COVID-19. J lost 8 bases, V lost 1 base, and 5 bases had no gene match. Germline assignment: CDR1 SEHNR and CDR2 FQNEAQ (reference sequence). This CDR3 comprises 14 residues. Clones were sequenced by immunoSEQ multiplex PCR, and TCRdb holds only the in-frame ones, with some missing. This sample has 80,000 or so clones, with roughly 80% found just once. The sequence came from a woman between 65 and 79 years old with acute or convalescent COVID-19. The sample was peripheral blood. The chain uses TRBV7-9 and TRBJ2-1; 7 bases are a match to TRBD2. The CDR3 DNA reads as TGTGCCAGCAGCTTAGGACCCGCGGGAGATGAGCAGTTCTTC. As protein: CASSLGPAGDEQFF.